This record concerns one T cell receptor (beta chain) sequence. The antigen remains undetermined. The data are from a study of cytomegalovirus exposure and HLA in healthy donors. 60 Vbeta and 13 Jbeta primers were used in PCR. Profiling relied on immunoSEQ multiplex PCR, and the TCRdb table lists in-frame clones only, not all of them. This sample has around 120,000 clones, with 80% to 85% found just once. CDR1 and CDR2 (germline): GTSNPN, SVGIG (reference sequence). CDR3 length: 15 amino acids. The V end lost 0 bases, the J end lost 7 bases, and 15 bases lay between the germline ends. Overall study findings and caveats: Another analysis was done later, and it associated roughly 15,000 TCR beta sequences with HLA alleles at 0.05 false discovery rate. Common viral pathogens seemed to be connected with several of the most significant clusters, according to a later analysis. Most sequenced TCRs were rare (though some public TCRs occurred in many donors). CMV antigen specificity was confirmed in vitro for a few CMV-associated chains.

Specimen: PBMCs. V usage is TRBV30 and J usage is TRBJ1-4; D unclear. The source is a man younger than 35 in good health and CMV-seronegative. CDR3 coding DNA: TGTGCCTGGAGTGTACATAACCCGCGGGGTGAAAAACTGTTTTTT. This gives the protein CAWSVHNPRGEKLFF.